A single sample is the source of the 18 T cell receptor beta chains below, sequenced in a study of T cell responses to AZD1222 COVID-19 vaccine. TCRdb's copy holds only in-frame clones and misses some; the assay was immunoSEQ multiplex PCR. The sample shows fewer than 200,000 clones, just over 90% of them seen only once. The specimen comprised peripheral blood, sampled 28 days after the second AZD1222 dose. The origin of the receptors is an adult who received the AZD1222 COVID-19 vaccine.

This chain links TRBV11-2 with TRBJ2-3, with TRBD2 matching 7 bases. V was clipped by 7 bases and J by 2 bases; unmatched bases: 9. Germline CDR1 reads SGHAT; CDR2 reads FQNNGV. This CDR3 comprises 15 residues. In DNA, the CDR3 is TGTGCCAGCAAGGGCGAGCGGGGATACACAGATACGCAGTATTTT. It codes for CASKGERGYTDTQYF.

The chain carries TRBV30 and TRBJ2-7; D might be TRBD1 or TRBD2, each matching 5 bases. The CDR3 is 14 amino acids. V gave up 2 bases and J gave up 0 bases, with 11 bases separating them. Germline CDR1 and CDR2: GTSNPN and SVGIG (reference sequence). The CDR3 coding sequence is TGTGCCTGGAGTAGGGGACGGAACTCCTACGAGCAGTACTTC. It yields the protein CAWSRGRNSYEQYF.

The chain links TRBV7-3 to TRBJ2-2; 10 positions agree with TRBD1. V lost 3 bases to trimming and J lost 7 bases; unmatched junction nucleotides: 8. The V gene's germline CDR1 is SGHTA and CDR2 FQGTGA. The CDR3 loop spans 16 amino acids. In DNA, the CDR3 is TGTGCCAGCAGCTTGGGACAGGGGACTTTGGGCGGGGAGCTGTTTTTT. It yields the protein CASSLGQGTLGGELFF.

About this clone: Other DNA sequences of this sample code for an identical CDR3. The chain has TRBV5-1 and TRBJ2-7; the match to TRBD1 covers 9 bases. This CDR3 comprises 15 residues. Germline loops: CDR1 SGHRS, CDR2 YFSETQ. The V and J ends lost 0 bases and 3 bases, in that order; junction bases with no gene match: 4. In DNA form, the CDR3 reads TGCGCCAGCAGCTTGGGTGGGACAGGGATCTACGAGCAGTACTTC. Translating it yields CASSLGGTGIYEQYF.

This clone was detected many times. The V gene is TRBV2, the J gene TRBJ2-7; 9 positions match TRBD2. Germline CDR1 reads SNHLY; CDR2 reads FYNNEI. The CDR3 runs 14 residues. The junction had 1 base not matched to a gene; V was cut back by 0 bases and J by 4 bases. DNA for the CDR3: TGTGCCAGCAGTGAAGCTAGCGGGGGATACGAGCAGTACTTC. Translation: CASSEASGGYEQYF.

This clone was found once. The chain is built from TRBV19 and TRBJ1-1, with TRBD1 matching 8 bases. V lost 7 bases and J lost 6; bases outside the gene matches: 7. There are 13 residues in the CDR3. CDR1 LNHDA and CDR2 SQIVND come from the germline V gene (reference sequence). CDR3 in amino acids: CASKDRAGAEAFF. In DNA, the CDR3 is TGTGCCAGTAAGGACAGGGCCGGGGCTGAAGCTTTCTTT.

The genes are TRBV20-1 and TRBJ2-1, with 13 bases lining up with TRBD2. Trimming removed 3 bases from V and 8 bases from J; junction bases left unmatched: 4. Germline V gives CDR1 DFQATT, CDR2 SNEGSKA (reference sequence). The CDR3 runs to 14 residues. CDR3 sequence reads: CSASRTSGSDEQFF. The CDR3 region has the DNA TGCAGTGCTAGTCGGACTAGCGGGAGCGATGAGCAGTTCTTC.

J is TRBJ1-2 and V is TRBV20-1; the D is unclear. This CDR3 has 9 amino acids. CDR1 and CDR2 from the germline V gene are DFQATT and SNEGSKA (reference sequence). V gave up 4 bases and J gave up 4 bases, with 1 base separating them. In DNA, the CDR3 is TGCAGTGCTACCTATGGCTACACCTTC. It is translated as CSATYGYTF.

The V and J genes are TRBV23-1 and TRBJ2-2; weak D call: TRBD1 (6 bases). TRBV23-1 is classed as an ORF, of uncertain function. The CDR3 totals 17 residues. V lost 0 bases and J lost 0, with 11 bases in between. The DNA of the CDR3 is TGCGCCAGCAGTCAATCGCCAGGGGACACGAACACCGGGGAGCTGTTTTTT. Protein: CASSQSPGDTNTGELFF.

The V call is TRBV20-1, the J call TRBJ2-7, with TRBD2 matching over 10 bases. Germline V lookup: CDR1 DFQATT, CDR2 SNEGSKA (reference sequence). The V gene end was trimmed by 3 bases and the J gene end by 7 bases; junction bases not matched to a gene: 15. The CDR3 contains 16 residues. CDR3 bases: TGCAGTGCTAGTGGCAGGCTAGCGGGAGCCGACACGGAGCAGTACTTC. Protein sequence: CSASGRLAGADTEQYF.

The chain joins TRBV19 to TRBJ1-1; the match to TRBD1 covers 9 bases. This CDR3 contains 15 residues. The V gene's germline CDR1 is LNHDA and CDR2 SQIVND (reference sequence). With V trimmed by 8 bases and J by 4 bases, 11 bases remained unmatched. CDR3 in amino acids: CASARTGAAVTEAFF. The CDR3 region has the DNA TGTGCCAGTGCCCGGACAGGGGCAGCAGTCACTGAAGCTTTCTTT. Looking up the rest from reference TRBV19 and TRBJ1-1 gives the full variable domain: DGGITQSPKYLFRKEGQNVTLSCEQNLNHDAMYWYRQDPGQGLRLIYYSQIVNDFQKGDIAEGYSVSREKKESFPLTVTSAQKNPTAFYLCASARTGAAVTEAFFGQGTRLTVV.

The rearrangement uses TRBV2 and TRBJ2-7; D uncertain. In germline, CDR1 is SNHLY, CDR2 FYNNEI. This CDR3 spans 13 amino acids. With 7 bases removed from V and 2 bases from J, the gap between germline ends came to 12 bases. CDR3 DNA sequence: TGTGCCAGCAATAGTGGCAGGACCTACGAGCAGTACTTC. As protein: CASNSGRTYEQYF.

The genes are TRBV30 and TRBJ1-4; 7 bases are shared with TRBD1. V trimming: 2 bases; J trimming: 6 bases; junction bases outside the gene matches: 9. The germline V gene encodes CDR1 GTSNPN and CDR2 SVGIG (reference sequence). The CDR3 consists of 15 residues. CDR3 region: CAWSPLDRVYEKLFF. In DNA form, the CDR3 reads TGTGCCTGGAGTCCCCTTGACAGGGTTTATGAAAAACTGTTTTTT.

This clone was seen once. J is TRBJ1-1 and V is TRBV5-1; tentatively, D is TRBD1 (6 bases). The V end lost 4 bases, the J end lost 7 bases, and 14 bases lay between the germline ends. CDR1 is SGHRS, CDR2 YFSETQ, per germline. This CDR3 comprises 13 residues. The CDR3 is CASSPWGAGEAFF. The CDR3 DNA is TGCGCCAGCAGCCCCTGGGGGGCGGGTGAAGCTTTCTTT.

V gene TRBV15 combines with J gene TRBJ1-6, with D unclear. This CDR3 comprises 14 residues. CDR1 is LNHNV, CDR2 YYDKDF, per germline (reference sequence). Trimming took 5 bases from V and 6 from J, leaving 11 bases between them. CDR3 coding DNA: TGTGCCACCAGCTTCAGCGCGGCTAATTCACCCCTCCACTTT. This encodes CATSFSAANSPLHF. Combining the CDR3 with reference TRBV15 and TRBJ1-6 gives the whole variable domain DAMVIQNPRYQVTQFGKPVTLSCSQTLNHNVMYWYQQKSSQAPKLLFHYYDKDFNNEADTPDNFQSRRPNTSFCFLDIRSPGLGDTAMYLCATSFSAANSPLHFGNGTRLTVT.

This chain uses TRBV9 with TRBJ1-6; the match to TRBD1 covers 8 bases. With 4 bases clipped from V and 9 bases from J, the junction kept 6 bases outside the gene matches. The germline V gene encodes CDR1 SGDLS and CDR2 YYNGEE. The length of the CDR3 is 14 residues. The CDR3 protein is CASSLGTGLSPLHF. In DNA, the CDR3 is TGTGCCAGCAGCCTAGGGACAGGACTTTCACCCCTCCACTTT.

This clone has only a few counts. This chain links TRBV18 with TRBJ1-2, with D perhaps matching TRBD1 (5 bases). With 0 bases removed from V and 5 bases from J, the gap between germline ends came to 16 bases. Germline V lookup: CDR1 KGHSH, CDR2 LQKENI. This CDR3 is built from 16 residues. The CDR3 nucleotides are TGTGCCAGCTCACCACCTACTCCAGGGAAACCATATGGCTACACCTTC. Translating it yields CASSPPTPGKPYGYTF.

CDR3 region: CASSLFGSPLHF. CDR3 coding DNA: TGTGCCAGCAGTTTATTCGGTTCACCCCTCCACTTT. The genes are TRBV27 and TRBJ1-6; the D is unclear. CDR1 and CDR2 from the germline V gene are MNHEY and SMNVEV (reference sequence). This CDR3 has 12 residues. V lost 1 base and J 9 bases, leaving 4 bases between the germline ends.